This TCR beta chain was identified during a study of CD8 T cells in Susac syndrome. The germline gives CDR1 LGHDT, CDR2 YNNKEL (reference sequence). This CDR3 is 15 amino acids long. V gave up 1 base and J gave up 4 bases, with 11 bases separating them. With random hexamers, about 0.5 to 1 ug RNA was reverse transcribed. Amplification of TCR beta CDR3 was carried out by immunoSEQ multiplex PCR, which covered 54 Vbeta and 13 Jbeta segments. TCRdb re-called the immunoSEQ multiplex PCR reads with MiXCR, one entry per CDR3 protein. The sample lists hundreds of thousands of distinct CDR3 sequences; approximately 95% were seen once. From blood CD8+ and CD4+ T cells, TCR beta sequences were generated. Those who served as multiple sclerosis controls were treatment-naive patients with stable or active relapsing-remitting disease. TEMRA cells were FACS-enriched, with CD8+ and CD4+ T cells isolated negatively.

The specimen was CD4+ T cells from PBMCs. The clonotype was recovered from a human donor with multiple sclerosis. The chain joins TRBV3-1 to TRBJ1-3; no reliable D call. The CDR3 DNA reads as TGTGCCAGCAGCCAAGGTCGCCTCCGGGGAAACACCATATATTTT. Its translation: CASSQGRLRGNTIYF.